The source of this TCR beta chain is a study of technical replicates of blood from several donors. Profiled with immunoSEQ multiplex PCR; TCRdb holds only in-frame clones, not every one. The data hold fewer than 90,000 clones, with about nine tenths observed a single time. With 3 bases clipped from V and 2 bases from J, the junction kept 4 bases outside the gene matches. Germline loops: CDR1 ENHRY, CDR2 SYGVKD. This CDR3 comprises 15 residues. The sample taken for sequencing was T cells isolated from PBMCs. The TCR was taken from a human donor in good health. The chain joins TRBV10-3 to TRBJ1-2; TRBD1 agrees at 9 bases. This CDR3 reads CAISDGDRANYGYTF. CDR3 DNA sequence: TGTGCCATCAGTGACGGGGACAGGGCCAACTATGGCTACACCTTC.